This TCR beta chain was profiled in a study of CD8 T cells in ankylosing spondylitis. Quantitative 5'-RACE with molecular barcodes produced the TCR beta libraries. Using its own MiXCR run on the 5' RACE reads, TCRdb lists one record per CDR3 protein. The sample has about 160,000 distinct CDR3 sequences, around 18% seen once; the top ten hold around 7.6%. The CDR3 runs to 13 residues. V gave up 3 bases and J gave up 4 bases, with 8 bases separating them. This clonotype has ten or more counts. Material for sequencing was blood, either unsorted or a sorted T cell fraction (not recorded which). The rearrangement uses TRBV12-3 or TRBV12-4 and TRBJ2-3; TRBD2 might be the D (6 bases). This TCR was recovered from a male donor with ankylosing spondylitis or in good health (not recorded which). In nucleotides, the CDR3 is TGTGCCAGCAGTTTGGAGGGTCCAGATACGCAGTATTTT. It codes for CASSLEGPDTQYF.